The 32 T cell receptor beta chains in this list originate from one sample, sequenced in a study of lymphopenia after photon versus proton radiotherapy. The protocol was immunoSEQ multiplex PCR, while the TCRdb copy is restricted to in-frame clones and leaves out a portion. The sample carries about 53,000 clones, 65% to 85% recorded once. Sequences were derived from peripheral blood, sampled from a patient treated with photon-based radiotherapy. These receptors were taken from a man aged 50 or older with gastric cancer.

The chain uses TRBV19 and TRBJ2-3; D is possibly TRBD1 or TRBD2 (6 bases each). V was pared by 4 bases and J by 6 bases, with 26 bases between. CDR3 length: 18 amino acids. The V gene's germline CDR1 is LNHDA and CDR2 SQIVND (reference sequence). In nucleotides, the CDR3 is TGTGCCAGTAGTAAGTCGACGAGGGGGACCGGGGGATCTGATACGCAGTATTTT. Translation: CASSKSTRGTGGSDTQYF.

The chain uses TRBV30 and TRBJ2-5, with 13 bases matching TRBD2. Looked up from germline, CDR1 is GTSNPN and CDR2 is SVGIG (reference sequence). CDR3 size: 15 residues. Trimming took 4 bases from V and 2 from J; bases not matched to a gene: 4. CDR3 protein: CAWTPGLAGQETQYF. The CDR3 region has the DNA TGTGCCTGGACCCCGGGACTAGCGGGACAAGAGACCCAGTACTTC.

This clone was seen just once. This chain links TRBV5-4 with TRBJ2-1; TRBD2 is a possible D gene (5 bases). The CDR3 has 14 residues. Germline-derived CDR1 and CDR2 are SGHNT and YYREEE (reference sequence). The V gene lost 2 bases and the J gene lost 9 bases, with 15 bases spanning the gap. CDR3 loop: CASSFVDLNSEQFF. The DNA for the CDR3 is TGTGCCAGCAGCTTCGTGGACTTGAATTCTGAGCAGTTCTTC.

The CDR3 bases are TGTGCCAGCAGCTTAGAGGTCGGGAGAGGCGAGCAGTACTTC. Amino acid sequence: CASSLEVGRGEQYF. V is TRBV11-1 and J is TRBJ2-7; the D gene is possibly TRBD2 (6 bases). Trimming removed 1 base at V and 6 bases at J, with 13 bases between. CDR3 length: 14 amino acids. From germline, CDR1 is SGHAT and CDR2 FQDESV (reference sequence).

The chain couples TRBV7-6 to TRBJ2-1; maybe TRBD2 (5 bases). This CDR3 spans 15 amino acids. V was clipped by 7 bases and J by 0 bases, with 13 bases between them. CDR1 SGHVS and CDR2 FNYEAQ come from the germline V gene. The chain's CDR3 is CASTSGRGSYNEQFF. The CDR3 coding sequence is TGTGCCAGCACTTCCGGTCGGGGCTCCTACAATGAGCAGTTCTTC. The complete variable domain, with remaining parts taken from reference TRBV7-6 and TRBJ2-1, reads GAGVSQSPRYKVTKRGQDVALRCDPISGHVSLYWYRQALGQGPEFLTYFNYEAQQDKSGLPNDRFSAERPEGSISTLTIQRTEQRDSAMYRCASTSGRGSYNEQFFGPGTRLTVL.

The J gene is TRBJ1-1, the V gene TRBV7-9, with TRBD1 matching over 7 bases. V lost 4 bases to trimming and J lost 4 bases; unmatched junction nucleotides: 18. The CDR3 spans 18 residues. The germline gives CDR1 SEHNR, CDR2 FQNEAQ (reference sequence). The CDR3 loop reads CASSSITGVRARGTEAFF. The DNA of the CDR3 is TGTGCCAGCAGCTCTATTACAGGGGTCCGGGCCAGGGGCACTGAAGCTTTCTTT.

The rearrangement joins TRBV30 to TRBJ1-3; D possibly corresponds to TRBD1 (6 bases). The CDR3 is made up of 15 amino acids. Trimming shortened V by 2 bases and J by 0 bases, and 11 bases separated the two germline ends. Germline V gene sequence: CDR1 GTSNPN, CDR2 SVGIG (reference sequence). The CDR3 spells CAWSTGRISGNTIYF. In nucleotides, the CDR3 is TGTGCCTGGAGTACAGGGAGGATCTCTGGAAACACCATATATTTT.

The chain couples TRBV21-1 to TRBJ2-3; the table calls TRBD2, which could not be checked here. TRBV21-1 is assigned pseudogene status. This CDR3 comprises 20 residues. The DNA of the CDR3 is TGTGCCAGCAGCAAAGACGTCCCTTTTCTAGCGGGAGTTAACACAGATACGCAGTATTTT. The encoded protein is CASSKDVPFLAGVNTDTQYF.

This chain's CDR3 is CASSLAEGSGELFF. The CDR3 DNA follows: TGCGCCAGCAGCTTGGCCGAAGGATCCGGGGAGCTGTTTTTT. V and J are TRBV5-1 and TRBJ2-2; no clear D gene. Trimming removed 0 bases from V and 6 bases from J, with 9 bases in between. The CDR3 spans 14 residues. Germline V gene data show CDR1 as SGHRS and CDR2 as YFSETQ.

In this sample, this clone turned up once. This chain joins TRBV7-2 and TRBJ1-3; unclear D gene. Trimming cost V 0 bases and J 7 bases, with 7 bases left between them. This CDR3 is built from 13 residues. The V gene's germline CDR1 is SGHTA and CDR2 FQGNSA. This CDR3 reads CASSLAEANTIYF. DNA for the CDR3: TGTGCCAGCAGCTTAGCGGAGGCTAACACCATATATTTT.

The J gene is TRBJ2-1, the V gene TRBV6-5; D uncertain. The CDR3 has 14 amino acids. Germline CDR1 MNHEY, CDR2 SVGAGI. Trimming cost V 11 bases and J 0 bases, with 14 bases left between them. The CDR3 region is CARTFSRSYNEQFF. The CDR3 DNA reads as TGTGCCCGAACCTTTAGCCGCTCCTACAATGAGCAGTTCTTC.

This sequence joins TRBV18 and TRBJ2-2; D not certain. Germline V CDR1 and CDR2: KGHSH, LQKENI. Trimming took off 1 base at V and 3 bases at J, with 6 bases between the two ends. CDR3 length equals 14 residues. The CDR3 loop reads CASSPQHDTGELFF. The CDR3 DNA is TGTGCCAGCTCACCACAACATGACACCGGGGAGCTGTTTTTT. Complete variable domain (other parts from reference TRBV18 and TRBJ2-2): NAGVMQNPRHLVRRRGQEARLRCSPMKGHSHVYWYRQLPEEGLKFMVYLQKENIIDESGMPKERFSAEFPKEGPSILRIQQVVRGDSAAYFCASSPQHDTGELFFGEGSRLTVL.

The chain carries TRBV7-3 and TRBJ1-1; the D is unclear. The CDR3 runs to 12 residues. Trimming took off 3 bases at V and 1 base at J, with 3 bases between the two ends. Germline V gene lookup returns CDR1 SGHTA and CDR2 FQGTGA. CDR3 nucleotide sequence: TGTGCCAGCAGCTTTGGGAACACTGAAGCTTTCTTT. Translated: CASSFGNTEAFF.

The rearrangement joins TRBV30 to TRBJ2-2; tentatively, D is TRBD1 or TRBD2 (6 bases each). Deletions cut 0 bases from V and 9 bases from J, with 17 bases between. CDR1 and CDR2 from the germline V gene are GTSNPN and SVGIG (reference sequence). There are 15 residues in the CDR3. Written as DNA, the CDR3 is TGTGCCTGGAGTGTACCTCGATCGGGGGCAAGGGAGCTGTTTTTT. It specifies CAWSVPRSGARELFF.

The V call is TRBV5-5, the J call TRBJ1-1; D is uncertain. The CDR3 has 13 amino acids. The germline gives CDR1 SGHKS, CDR2 YYEKEE (reference sequence). Deletions cut 1 base from V and 1 base from J, with 5 bases between. The CDR3 nucleotides read TGTGCCAGCAGCTTGTTCGGGAACACTGAAGCTTTCTTT. It encodes CASSLFGNTEAFF.

This chain uses TRBV5-1 with TRBJ2-3; 8 bases fit TRBD2. The germline CDR1 and CDR2 sequences are SGHRS and YFSETQ. J was trimmed by 0 bases and V by 0 bases; bases with no gene match: 6. The CDR3 covers 17 residues. The CDR3 reads CASSLEASGSSTDTQYF. The CDR3 DNA reads TGCGCCAGCAGCTTGGAGGCTAGCGGGTCTAGCACAGATACGCAGTATTTT.

The CDR3 DNA follows: TGTGCCAGCAGTGAGTGGACAGGGTTCTATGGCTACACCTTC. Its translation: CASSEWTGFYGYTF. The chain combines TRBV6-1 with TRBJ1-2; 8 bases line up with TRBD1. This CDR3 has 14 amino acids. The V segment lost 3 bases and the J segment 4 bases; nucleotides outside the gene matches: 4. Germline values: CDR1 MNHNS, CDR2 SASEGT.

This clone has just one count. The chain has TRBV6-4 and TRBJ2-2; 7 positions agree with TRBD2. Germline loops: CDR1 MRHNA, CDR2 SNTAGT. V lost 7 bases and J lost 0; bases outside the gene matches: 11. The CDR3 spans 17 residues. Here the CDR3 reads CASKLRGGEANTGELFF. DNA of the CDR3: TGTGCCAGCAAGCTCCGTGGGGGGGAAGCGAACACCGGGGAGCTGTTTTTT.

The rearrangement links TRBV18 to TRBJ2-2; TRBD1 agrees at 10 bases. V lost 2 bases and J lost 0; bases outside the gene matches: 0. The V gene's germline CDR1 is KGHSH and CDR2 LQKENI. The CDR3 has 16 amino acids. CDR3 in DNA: TGTGCCAGCTCACCAGGACAGGGGGCGAACACCGGGGAGCTGTTTTTT. Translated: CASSPGQGANTGELFF.

The chain employs TRBV5-1 and TRBJ1-2, with 10 nucleotides matching TRBD1. The ends lost 5 bases at V and 6 bases at J; junction bases unmatched: 7. In germline, CDR1 is SGHRS, CDR2 YFSETQ. The CDR3 runs 14 residues. The CDR3 DNA reads as TGCGCCAGCAGAAGGACAGGGGGTTTGGATGGCTACACCTTC. The encoded protein is CASRRTGGLDGYTF.

V is TRBV7-8 and J is TRBJ2-7; D uncertain. Germline CDR1 and CDR2: SGHVS and FQNEAQ. The CDR3 length is 16 residues. The V end was cut by 6 bases, the J end by 0 bases, with 18 bases between. CDR3 sequence reads: CASSQIPRGSSYEQYF. Written as DNA, the CDR3 is TGTGCCAGCAGTCAAATTCCCAGAGGCAGCTCCTACGAGCAGTACTTC. The entire variable domain, with the rest obtained from reference TRBV7-8 and TRBJ2-7, is as follows: GAGVSQSPRYKVAKRGQDVALRCDPISGHVSLFWYQQALGQGPEFLTYFQNEAQLDKSGLPSDRFFAERPEGSVSTLKIQRTQQEDSAVYLCASSQIPRGSSYEQYFGPGTRLTVT.

This clone came up once. The chain combines TRBV7-2 with TRBJ2-7; D uncertain. This CDR3 has 11 residues. With 2 bases removed from V and 5 bases from J, the gap between germline ends came to 4 bases. CDR1 and CDR2 (germline): SGHTA, FQGNSA. The CDR3 is CASSLWDEQYF. DNA of the CDR3: TGTGCCAGCAGCTTATGGGACGAGCAGTACTTC.

This sequence joins TRBV5-6 and TRBJ2-1; 12 bases line up with TRBD2. The V segment lost 4 bases and the J segment 6 bases; nucleotides outside the gene matches: 8. CDR1 is SGHDT, CDR2 YYEEEE, per germline. This CDR3 spans 16 amino acids. The CDR3 DNA reads as TGTGCCAGCAGCGGATTGGGACTAGCGGGTTCCAATGAGCAGTTCTTC. This sequence encodes CASSGLGLAGSNEQFF. The variable domain in full, completed from reference TRBV5-6 and TRBJ2-1, reads DAGVTQSPTHLIKTRGQQVTLRCSPKSGHDTVSWYQQALGQGPQFIFQYYEEEERQRGNFPDRFSGHQFPNYSSELNVNALLLGDSALYLCASSGLGLAGSNEQFFGPGTRLTVL.

This CDR3 reads CASSAAGQLPNGYTF. In nucleotides, the CDR3 is TGTGCCAGCTCAGCCGCGGGACAGTTACCAAATGGCTACACCTTC. The chain is built from TRBV18 and TRBJ1-2, with 7 nucleotides matching TRBD1. V was pared by 5 bases and J by 6 bases, with 12 bases of the junction left unmatched. Germline CDR1 is KGHSH and CDR2 is LQKENI. The CDR3 is 15 residues long.

V and J are TRBV7-2 and TRBJ2-1; weak D call: TRBD2 (5 bases). V lost 4 bases to trimming and J lost 6 bases, with 10 bases between them. The V gene's germline CDR1 is SGHTA and CDR2 FQGNSA. CDR3 size: 13 residues. The CDR3 loop reads CASSSGIANEQFF. DNA of the CDR3: TGTGCCAGCAGCTCCGGGATCGCCAATGAGCAGTTCTTC.

This clone has just a few counts. J is TRBJ2-2 and V is TRBV7-9, with 8 bases that match TRBD2. Trimming cost V 5 bases and J 2 bases; bases outside gene matches: 16. Germline CDR1 and CDR2: SEHNR and FQNEAQ (reference sequence). The CDR3 spans 19 residues. Here the CDR3 reads CASSPGGGSGASNTGELFF. CDR3 sequence (DNA): TGTGCCAGCAGCCCCGGGGGTGGTAGCGGGGCTTCCAACACCGGGGAGCTGTTTTTT.

The rearrangement links TRBV7-2 to TRBJ2-2, with TRBD2 identical over 8 bases. After removal of 5 bases from V and 5 bases from J, the junction contained 7 bases not matched to a gene. The CDR3 loop spans 15 amino acids. Germline V gene sequence: CDR1 SGHTA, CDR2 FQGNSA. The CDR3 spells CASSRSGSLTGELFF. In DNA, the CDR3 is TGTGCCAGCAGCAGAAGCGGGAGTTTAACCGGGGAGCTGTTTTTT.

V usage is TRBV7-2 and J usage is TRBJ2-7; 9 bases are a match to TRBD2. The V gene end was trimmed by 5 bases and the J gene end by 4 bases; junction bases not matched to a gene: 9. Germline V CDR1 and CDR2: SGHTA, FQGNSA. The CDR3 sequence is 15 residues long. The CDR3 region is CASSENSGSHYEQYF. CDR3 nucleotide sequence: TGTGCCAGCAGCGAAAATAGCGGGAGCCATTACGAGCAGTACTTC.

The rearrangement links TRBV19 to TRBJ2-5, with 8 bases that match TRBD2. The CDR3 has 13 residues. CDR1 and CDR2 from the germline V gene are LNHDA and SQIVND (reference sequence). After removal of 8 bases from V and 5 bases from J, the junction contained 7 bases not matched to a gene. The CDR3 region is CASAGLGFETQYF. As DNA, the CDR3 is TGTGCCAGTGCGGGACTAGGATTCGAGACCCAGTACTTC.

V and J are TRBV11-2 and TRBJ2-1; 12 nucleotides agree with TRBD2. V shed 4 bases, J shed 7 bases, and the junction held 2 bases outside the gene matches. The CDR3 sequence is 14 residues long. Per germline, CDR1 SGHAT and CDR2 FQNNGV. The CDR3 reads CASSSTSGSNEQFF. CDR3 nucleotide sequence: TGTGCCAGCAGCTCGACTAGCGGGAGTAATGAGCAGTTCTTC.

The chain uses TRBV4-1 and TRBJ2-1; D perhaps matches TRBD1 (6 bases). Germline CDR1 reads MGHRA; CDR2 reads YSYEKL. V was trimmed by 0 bases and J by 2 bases, leaving 8 bases between them. The CDR3 runs to 15 residues. CDR3 loop: CASSQDRGPYNEQFF. The DNA of the CDR3 is TGCGCCAGCAGCCAAGACAGGGGCCCCTACAATGAGCAGTTCTTC.

V and J are TRBV11-2 and TRBJ2-2; TRBD2 aligns across 14 bases. The junction had 9 bases not matched to a gene; V was cut back by 5 bases and J by 7 bases. The CDR3 runs to 17 residues. Germline V gives CDR1 SGHAT, CDR2 FQNNGV. CDR3 protein: CASSPKGLAGGVGELFF. The CDR3, as DNA: TGTGCCAGCAGCCCGAAAGGACTAGCGGGAGGAGTCGGGGAGCTGTTTTTT.